These 22 T cell receptor beta chains came from one sample sequenced in a study of control samples from healthy donors and cancer patients. Here immunoSEQ multiplex PCR was the method, and the copy in TCRdb shows in-frame clones only, minus some. The repertoire holds about 150,000 clones, approximately 93% seen once, with 5% to 7% in the top ten. Sequenced material: blood. These receptors all stem from a man between 18 and 29 years old in good health.

The genes are TRBV19 and TRBJ1-3; unclear D gene. From germline, CDR1 is LNHDA and CDR2 SQIVND (reference sequence). This CDR3 comprises 16 residues. V lost 3 bases and J lost 0, with 12 bases in between. The CDR3 reads CASSMYTVNSGNTIYF. The CDR3 region has the DNA TGTGCCAGTAGTATGTATACAGTCAACTCTGGAAACACCATATATTTT.

A note on this clone: This likely comes from a read error, as the CDR3 has no conserved phenylalanine or tryptophan at its end. CDR3 protein: CASSLWQGTGADGYTL. Written as DNA, the CDR3 is TGTGCCAGCAGCTTATGGCAGGGAACGGGTGCGGATGGCTACACCCTC. The chain couples TRBV7-9 to TRBJ1-2, with a possible D match to TRBD1 (5 bases). The germline CDR1 and CDR2 sequences are SEHNR and FQNEAQ (reference sequence). V lost 2 bases, J lost 6 bases, and 19 bases lay in between. The CDR3 covers 16 residues.

The chain couples TRBV4-2 to TRBJ2-2; weak D call: TRBD1 (5 bases). Trimming cost V 0 bases and J 4 bases, with 12 bases left between them. The CDR3 has 16 residues. Per the germline V gene, CDR1 is LGHNA and CDR2 is YNFKEQ. This CDR3 reads CASSQEAGFLTGELFF. CDR3 DNA sequence: TGTGCCAGCAGCCAAGAGGCAGGGTTTCTCACCGGGGAGCTGTTTTTT.

The chain recombines TRBV11-2 with TRBJ1-3; tentatively, D is TRBD1 (6 bases). CDR1 and CDR2 from the germline V gene are SGHAT and FQNNGV. The CDR3 runs 15 residues. V was shortened by 8 bases and J by 4 bases, with 18 bases between the two germline ends. The CDR3 region has the DNA TGTGCCAGCCGTCGCGGGACACTGTGGGGAAACACCATATATTTT. It specifies CASRRGTLWGNTIYF.

This clone was seen a handful of times. The chain uses TRBV6-1 and TRBJ1-1; D remains unclear. Trimming took off 1 base at V and 4 bases at J, with 13 bases between the two ends. CDR3 length: 15 amino acids. Germline V lookup: CDR1 MNHNS, CDR2 SASEGT. CDR3 region: CASSEGPPPGTEAFF. In nucleotides, the CDR3 is TGTGCCAGCAGTGAAGGGCCACCTCCGGGCACTGAAGCTTTCTTT.

The CDR3 spells CASSRKQGVDTGELFF. CDR3 DNA sequence: TGTGCCAGCAGCCGAAAACAGGGTGTGGACACCGGGGAGCTGTTTTTT. V gene TRBV7-9 combines with J gene TRBJ2-2; TRBD1 is a possible D gene (6 bases). The CDR3 sequence is 16 residues long. CDR1 is SEHNR, CDR2 FQNEAQ, per germline (reference sequence). With 5 bases removed from V and 3 bases from J, the gap between germline ends came to 16 bases.

The chain recombines TRBV14 with TRBJ2-6; unclear D gene. The CDR3 extends over 14 amino acids. V lost 4 bases and J lost 0, with 4 bases in between. The germline V gene has CDR1 SGHDN and CDR2 FVKESK. CDR3 loop: CASSRGSGANVLTF. CDR3 nucleotides: TGTGCCAGCAGCCGGGGCTCTGGGGCCAACGTCCTGACTTTC.

The CDR3 protein is CASSLAGMGEKLFF. CDR3 nucleotides: TGTGCCAGCAGCTTAGCAGGCATGGGGGAAAAACTGTTTTTT. The chain has TRBV11-2 and TRBJ1-4, with D unclear. Trimming took 1 base from V and 8 from J, leaving 11 bases between them. The CDR3 runs to 14 residues. Per the germline V gene, CDR1 is SGHAT and CDR2 is FQNNGV.

The chain is built from TRBV11-1 and TRBJ1-2, with D unclear. The germline V gene encodes CDR1 SGHAT and CDR2 FQDESV (reference sequence). The CDR3 spans 14 residues. V was cut by 3 bases and J by 7 bases, with 15 bases left in between. CDR3 in amino acids: CASSLSPAGAGYTF. Written as DNA, the CDR3 is TGTGCCAGCAGCTTGTCGCCAGCGGGCGCTGGCTACACCTTC. Variable domain in full (rest from reference TRBV11-1 and TRBJ1-2): EAEVAQSPRYKITEKSQAVAFWCDPISGHATLYWYRQILGQGPELLVQFQDESVVDDSQLPKDRFSAERLKGVDSTLKIQPAELGDSAMYLCASSLSPAGAGYTFGSGTRLTVV.

V is TRBV7-9 and J is TRBJ2-2; TRBD2 matches at 9 bases. V dropped 7 bases and J dropped 5; count of bases not matched to a gene: 14. Germline assignment: CDR1 SEHNR and CDR2 FQNEAQ (reference sequence). The CDR3 length is 17 residues. CDR3 sequence reads: CASKTPLAGTYTGELFF. The CDR3 DNA sequence: TGTGCCAGCAAAACCCCACTAGCGGGTACCTATACCGGGGAGCTGTTTTTT.

This clone was seen just once. The chain links TRBV2 to TRBJ1-1; weak D call: TRBD1 (5 bases). CDR3 length: 14 residues. V lost 6 bases and J 7 bases, leaving 18 bases between the germline ends. Germline values: CDR1 SNHLY, CDR2 FYNNEI. CDR3 nucleotide sequence: TGTGCCAGCAGGGAGGGGCCCGCACTGGGTGAAGCTTTCTTT. Protein sequence: CASREGPALGEAFF.

J is TRBJ1-2 and V is TRBV6-5; D uncertain. The V and J ends lost 1 base and 6 bases respectively, with 12 bases between them. The CDR3 is 14 residues long. Germline V lookup: CDR1 MNHEY, CDR2 SVGAGI. For the CDR3, the DNA is TGTGCCAGCAGTTACTTGTTCGGGGTTAATGGCTACACCTTC. This encodes CASSYLFGVNGYTF.

The CDR3 DNA reads as TGTGCCAGCAGCCAGGTCTCCAAAGGCGGTACGCAGTATTTT. It encodes CASSQVSKGGTQYF. V usage is TRBV3-1 (or the pseudogene TRBV3-2) and J usage is TRBJ2-3; D is ambiguous. The germline V gene has CDR1 LGHDT and CDR2 YNNKEL (reference sequence). V lost 3 bases and J lost 8, with 15 bases in between. The CDR3 is 14 residues long.

V gene TRBV19 combines with J gene TRBJ1-1, with 8 positions matching TRBD1. The CDR3 runs 14 residues. Trimming took 5 bases from V and 4 from J; bases not matched to a gene: 6. The germline V gene has CDR1 LNHDA and CDR2 SQIVND (reference sequence). DNA for the CDR3: TGTGCCAGTAGTGTCGGACAGGGCGGCACTGAAGCTTTCTTT. As protein: CASSVGQGGTEAFF.

The rearrangement links TRBV15 to TRBJ1-1; D gene ambiguous. Per the germline V gene, CDR1 is LNHNV and CDR2 is YYDKDF (reference sequence). CDR3 length: 15 amino acids. The V end was cut by 0 bases, the J end by 0 bases, with 8 bases between. The CDR3 reads CATSRDGRMNTEAFF. The CDR3 nucleotides are TGTGCCACCAGCAGAGACGGACGGATGAACACTGAAGCTTTCTTT.

The chain joins TRBV10-2 to TRBJ2-7; D gene unclear. V lost 5 bases and J 7 bases, leaving 12 bases between the germline ends. The length of the CDR3 is 12 residues. Germline CDR1 is WSHSY and CDR2 is SAAADI. The CDR3: CASSFPPEEQYF. The CDR3 region has the DNA TGCGCCAGCAGTTTTCCTCCGGAGGAGCAGTACTTC.

The genes are TRBV11-3 and TRBJ2-7, with unresolved D. There are 13 residues in the CDR3. Germline loops: CDR1 SGHNT, CDR2 YENEEA. V gave up 1 base and J gave up 3 bases, with 7 bases separating them. The CDR3 region is CASSLGAGYEQYF. In DNA, the CDR3 is TGTGCCAGCAGCTTAGGGGCCGGCTACGAGCAGTACTTC.

This chain connects TRBV5-6 to TRBJ2-3, with 9 bases fitting TRBD1. The CDR3 has 15 amino acids. Germline V gene sequence: CDR1 SGHDT, CDR2 YYEEEE. With V trimmed by 2 bases and J by 3 bases, 4 bases remained unmatched. The CDR3 protein is CASSLTGTGTDTQYF. In DNA, the CDR3 is TGTGCCAGCAGCTTAACCGGGACAGGGACAGATACGCAGTATTTT.

The rearrangement joins TRBV4-1 to TRBJ2-7; 11 nucleotides align to TRBD1. The CDR3 sequence is 16 residues long. Germline assignment: CDR1 MGHRA and CDR2 YSYEKL. J lost 5 bases, V lost 3 bases, and 9 bases had no gene match. The CDR3 loop reads CASSHGGDRGFHEQYF. The CDR3 region has the DNA TGCGCCAGCAGCCACGGGGGGGACAGGGGGTTTCACGAGCAGTACTTC.

The chain uses TRBV7-2 and TRBJ2-1, with 8 nucleotides matching TRBD2. V was pared by 2 bases and J by 2 bases, with 8 bases of the junction left unmatched. Germline loops: CDR1 SGHTA, CDR2 FQGNSA. The CDR3 runs 17 residues. CDR3 in DNA: TGTGCCAGCAGCTTAAGGGCGGGAGGCCACCCCTACAATGAGCAGTTCTTC. Protein sequence: CASSLRAGGHPYNEQFF.

This clone turned up a few times. J is TRBJ2-1 and V is TRBV6-2 or TRBV6-3; 7 nucleotides align to TRBD1. This CDR3 spans 14 amino acids. J lost 2 bases, V lost 5 bases, and 3 bases had no gene match. Germline V lookup: CDR1 MNHEY, CDR2 SVGEGT. CDR3 loop: CASSRGQTYNEQFF. In DNA, the CDR3 is TGTGCCAGCAGTAGGGGACAGACCTACAATGAGCAGTTCTTC.

The chain carries TRBV6-5 and TRBJ1-1; D is uncertain. The ends were cut back, 10 bases at V and 4 bases at J, with 13 bases in the middle. The CDR3 spans 12 residues. Germline CDR1 and CDR2: MNHEY and SVGAGI. Here the CDR3 reads CATGFSVTEAFF. The CDR3 DNA reads TGTGCCACCGGATTTAGTGTCACTGAAGCTTTCTTT.